This entry lists 13 T cell receptor beta chains sequenced from one sample in a study of blood T cell repertoires in COVID-19. TCRdb keeps only in-frame clones here, not all; method: immunoSEQ multiplex PCR. The table shows about 82,000 clones, with over 65% occurring only once. Sequenced input: peripheral blood. Source of these receptors: a human donor with acute or convalescent COVID-19. The donor label of this sample is uncertain.

J is TRBJ1-1 and V is TRBV3-1 (or the pseudogene TRBV3-2); D is perhaps TRBD1 (5 bases). The CDR3 sequence is 15 residues long. The germline V and J ends were trimmed by 3 bases and 0 bases, with 11 bases remaining between them. Germline loops: CDR1 LGHDT, CDR2 YNNKEL (reference sequence). CDR3 DNA sequence: TGTGCCAGCAGCCACCGACAGAAATTGAACACTGAAGCTTTCTTT. Translation gives CASSHRQKLNTEAFF.

The rearrangement links TRBV19 to TRBJ2-2, with D tentatively TRBD1 (6 bases). The CDR3 extends over 13 amino acids. Germline CDR1 LNHDA, CDR2 SQIVND (reference sequence). The ends were cut back, 6 bases at V and 6 bases at J, with 11 bases in the middle. DNA for the CDR3: TGTGCCAGTAGCCATAAGGGGGCCGGGGAGCTGTTTTTT. Translated, it gives CASSHKGAGELFF. Full variable domain (rest looked up from reference TRBV19 and TRBJ2-2): DGGITQSPKYLFRKEGQNVTLSCEQNLNHDAMYWYRQDPGQGLRLIYYSQIVNDFQKGDIAEGYSVSREKKESFPLTVTSAQKNPTAFYLCASSHKGAGELFFGEGSRLTVL.

This chain joins TRBV20-1 and TRBJ1-1; D is uncertain. CDR1 and CDR2 from the germline V gene are DFQATT and SNEGSKA (reference sequence). The CDR3 is 11 residues long. V was trimmed by 3 bases and J by 7 bases, leaving 9 bases between them. CDR3 protein: CSARAAVEAFF. CDR3 nucleotide sequence: TGCAGTGCTAGGGCGGCGGTTGAAGCTTTCTTT.

The V gene is TRBV5-1, the J gene TRBJ2-5, with 12 bases identical to TRBD1. Germline loops: CDR1 SGHRS, CDR2 YFSETQ. The CDR3 consists of 16 residues. Trimming at V came to 4 bases and at J to 5 bases, leaving 9 bases not matched to a gene. The CDR3 region is CASSRSGTGGLETQYF. The CDR3 nucleotides are TGCGCCAGCAGCCGGTCCGGGACAGGGGGCCTGGAGACCCAGTACTTC.

The chain carries TRBV19 and TRBJ2-2; D is possibly TRBD2 (5 bases). This CDR3 spans 14 amino acids. Trimming took 3 bases from V and 6 from J, leaving 11 bases between them. Germline lookup yields CDR1 LNHDA and CDR2 SQIVND (reference sequence). CDR3 nucleotide sequence: TGTGCCAGTAGTATCGTGGGTAGCGCCGGGGAGCTGTTTTTT. Its translation is CASSIVGSAGELFF.

V gene TRBV24-1 combines with J gene TRBJ1-1, with D perhaps TRBD1 (5 bases). Germline V gives CDR1 KGHDR, CDR2 SFDVKD. V gave up 4 bases and J gave up 1 base, with 15 bases separating them. CDR3 length equals 16 residues. The CDR3 spells CATSDPTRDRNTEAFF. The CDR3 bases are TGTGCCACCAGTGACCCAACCCGTGACAGGAACACTGAAGCTTTCTTT.

The rearrangement joins TRBV6-1 to TRBJ2-1; TRBD2 matches 13 bases. V shed 0 bases, J shed 7 bases, and the junction held 6 bases outside the gene matches. This CDR3 spans 17 amino acids. Germline V gives CDR1 MNHNS, CDR2 SASEGT. In DNA form, the CDR3 reads TGTGCCAGCAGTGAAGCTAAAGGACTAGCGGGAGTGAATGAGCAGTTCTTC. Residues: CASSEAKGLAGVNEQFF.

CDR3: CASKKGRDRGNRQETQYF. As DNA, the CDR3 is TGTGCCAGCAAGAAAGGCCGGGACAGGGGGAATCGCCAAGAGACCCAGTACTTC. The chain joins TRBV19 to TRBJ2-5, with 11 bases fitting TRBD1. Germline values: CDR1 LNHDA, CDR2 SQIVND (reference sequence). Trimming at V came to 9 bases and at J to 1 base, leaving 16 bases not matched to a gene. This CDR3 region has 18 residues.

V usage is TRBV4-1 and J usage is TRBJ2-1; TRBD2 might be the D (5 bases). V gave up 1 base and J gave up 14 bases, with 30 bases separating them. Germline-derived CDR1 and CDR2 are MGHRA and YSYEKL. The CDR3 has 18 residues. The CDR3 sequence is CASSQVWRTVTSEREKFF. The CDR3, as DNA: TGCGCCAGCAGCCAAGTCTGGCGGACTGTAACCAGCGAGAGAGAGAAGTTCTTC.

This chain uses TRBV3-1 (or the pseudogene TRBV3-2) with TRBJ2-3, with a tentative D call TRBD2 (5 bases). This CDR3 region has 13 residues. With 2 bases removed from V and 5 bases from J, the gap between germline ends came to 8 bases. Germline V gene sequence: CDR1 LGHDT, CDR2 YNNKEL (reference sequence). The CDR3 loop reads CASSQRRLDTQYF. CDR3 DNA sequence: TGTGCCAGCAGCCAACGGAGGTTAGATACGCAGTATTTT.

The V and J genes are TRBV9 and TRBJ1-1; D may be TRBD1 (6 bases). Trimming cost V 0 bases and J 3 bases, with 15 bases left between them. Looked up from germline, CDR1 is SGDLS and CDR2 is YYNGEE. The CDR3 has 16 amino acids. The CDR3 region has the DNA TGTGCCAGCAGCGTAGGAGGGGGTCCCGGGGACACTGAAGCTTTCTTT. Translated: CASSVGGGPGDTEAFF.

CDR3 residues: CASSLRTQGLLNEQFF. The CDR3 DNA is TGTGCCAGCAGCTTAAGGACCCAGGGGTTACTCAATGAGCAGTTCTTC. V usage is TRBV9 and J usage is TRBJ2-1; D is perhaps TRBD1 (6 bases). The CDR3 spans 16 residues. Looked up from germline, CDR1 is SGDLS and CDR2 is YYNGEE. The V end lost 4 bases, the J end lost 6 bases, and 20 bases lay between the germline ends.

The genes are TRBV6-1 and TRBJ2-1; TRBD1 aligns across 8 bases. There are 17 residues in the CDR3. From germline, CDR1 is MNHNS and CDR2 SASEGT. V lost 2 bases and J lost 4; bases outside the gene matches: 10. The CDR3 reads CASSESTLDRVYNEQFF. DNA of the CDR3: TGTGCCAGCAGTGAAAGCACCCTGGACAGGGTATACAATGAGCAGTTCTTC.